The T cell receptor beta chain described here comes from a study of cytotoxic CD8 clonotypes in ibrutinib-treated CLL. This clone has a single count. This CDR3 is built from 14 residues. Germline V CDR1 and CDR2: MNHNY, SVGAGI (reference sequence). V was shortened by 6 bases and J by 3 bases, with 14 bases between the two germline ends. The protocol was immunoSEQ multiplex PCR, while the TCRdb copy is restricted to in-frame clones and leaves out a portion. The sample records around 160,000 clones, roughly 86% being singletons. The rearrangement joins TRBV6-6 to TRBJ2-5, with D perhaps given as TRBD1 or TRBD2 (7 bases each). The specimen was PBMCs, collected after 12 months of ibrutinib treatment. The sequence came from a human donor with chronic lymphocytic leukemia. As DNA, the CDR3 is TGTGCCAGCAGGCGGCAGGGGGGGGAAGAGACCCAGTACTTC. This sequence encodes CASRRQGGEETQYF.